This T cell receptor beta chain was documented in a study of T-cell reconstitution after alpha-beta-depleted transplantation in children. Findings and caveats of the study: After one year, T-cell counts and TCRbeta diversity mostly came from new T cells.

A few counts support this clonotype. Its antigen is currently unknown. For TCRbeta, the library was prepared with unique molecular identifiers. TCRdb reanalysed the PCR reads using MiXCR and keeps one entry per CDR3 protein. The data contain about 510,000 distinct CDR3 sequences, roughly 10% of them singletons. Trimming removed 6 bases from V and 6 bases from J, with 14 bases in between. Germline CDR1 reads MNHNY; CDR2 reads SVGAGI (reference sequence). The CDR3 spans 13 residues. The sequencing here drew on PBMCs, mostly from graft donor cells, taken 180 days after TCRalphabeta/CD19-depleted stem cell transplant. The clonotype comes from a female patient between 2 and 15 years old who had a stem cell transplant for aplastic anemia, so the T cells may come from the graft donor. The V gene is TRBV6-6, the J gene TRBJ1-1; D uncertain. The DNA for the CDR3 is TGTGCCAGCAGCCGGGCCGCAGGCGCTGAAGCTTTCTTT. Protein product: CASSRAAGAEAFF.